Included here is one T cell receptor (beta chain) sequence, with context. Its antigen is currently unknown. This entry is derived from a study of blood T cells in healthy people across ages. CDR3 size: 16 residues. V dropped 6 bases and J dropped 6; count of bases not matched to a gene: 11. Germline V lookup: CDR1 SGHRS, CDR2 YFSETQ. Total RNA was extracted at no less than 6 micrograms per sample. Overall study findings and caveats: Measured against age, TCR beta diversity per million T cells decreased in a roughly linear manner.

Using a J-beta primer mix together with a sample-barcoded 5' primer, a second PCR was run for roughly 7 to 11 cycles. A template-switch adaptor containing 12 random nucleotides labeled each cDNA molecule. TCRdb re-called the 5' RACE reads with MiXCR, one entry per CDR3 protein. The sample lists 650,000 to 1,000,000 distinct CDR3 sequences, about 37% occurring once. The rearrangement links TRBV5-1 to TRBJ2-2; 10 bases map to TRBD1. The sample consisted of blood. This receptor was taken from a man younger than 30 in good health. CDR3 nucleotide sequence: TGCGCCAGCATGCCAACCGGGACAGGGGAATCCGGGGAGCTGTTTTTT. It specifies CASMPTGTGESGELFF. Variable domain in full (rest from reference TRBV5-1 and TRBJ2-2): KAGVTQTPRYLIKTRGQQVTLSCSPISGHRSVSWYQQTPGQGLQFLFEYFSETQRNKGNFPGRFSGRQFSNSRSEMNVSTLELGDSALYLCASMPTGTGESGELFFGEGSRLTVL.